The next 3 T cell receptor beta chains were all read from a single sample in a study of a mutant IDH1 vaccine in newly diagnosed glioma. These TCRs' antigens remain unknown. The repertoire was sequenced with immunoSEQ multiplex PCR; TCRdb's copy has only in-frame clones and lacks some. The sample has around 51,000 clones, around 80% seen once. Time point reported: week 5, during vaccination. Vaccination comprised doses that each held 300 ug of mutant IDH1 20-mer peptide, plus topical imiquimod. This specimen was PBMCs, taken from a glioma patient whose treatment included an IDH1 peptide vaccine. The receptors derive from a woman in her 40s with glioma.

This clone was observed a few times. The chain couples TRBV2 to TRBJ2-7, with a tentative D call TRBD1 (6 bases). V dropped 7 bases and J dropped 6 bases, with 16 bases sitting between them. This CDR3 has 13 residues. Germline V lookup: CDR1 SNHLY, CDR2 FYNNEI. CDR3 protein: CASTQDSYSEQYF. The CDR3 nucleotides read TGTGCCAGCACCCAGGACAGCTACTCCGAGCAGTACTTC.

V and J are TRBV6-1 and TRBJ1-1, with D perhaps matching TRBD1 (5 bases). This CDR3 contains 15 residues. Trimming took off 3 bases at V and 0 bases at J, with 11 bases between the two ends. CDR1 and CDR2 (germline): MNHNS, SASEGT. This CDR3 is CASSDIGAVNTEAFF. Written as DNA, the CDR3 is TGTGCCAGCAGTGACATAGGGGCGGTGAACACTGAAGCTTTCTTT.

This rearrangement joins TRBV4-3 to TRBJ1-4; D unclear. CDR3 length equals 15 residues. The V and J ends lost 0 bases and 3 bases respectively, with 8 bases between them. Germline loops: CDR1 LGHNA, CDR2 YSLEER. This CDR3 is CASSQDGRSNEKLFF. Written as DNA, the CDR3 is TGCGCCAGCAGCCAAGATGGGAGATCTAATGAAAAACTGTTTTTT.